This TCR beta chain was recorded in a study of shared clonotypes between healthy human individuals. Whole-study results and caveats: Naive CD4 clonotype sharing across a few donors was roughly 5%. Only blood was sampled; tissue repertoires likely differ.

Profiled with immunoSEQ multiplex PCR; TCRdb holds only in-frame clones, not every one. This table has 2 million to 2.5 million clones, about nine tenths appearing once. V gave up 1 base and J gave up 0 bases, with 10 bases separating them. The CDR3 totals 15 residues. CDR1 and CDR2 (germline): SGHTA, FQGNSA. As regards this clone: The antigen remains unidentified.

The genes are TRBV7-2 and TRBJ2-7; the D gene is possibly TRBD1 (5 bases). This clonotype was obtained from a man aged 18 to 30 in good health. Some clones in this sample may be carry-over from other donors' samples. Input material: naive CD4+ T cells from PBMCs. Subset specified: CD45RA+ positively selected. In DNA, the CDR3 is TGTGCCAGCAGCTTAGACAGGTGGTCCTCCTACGAGCAGTACTTC. This codes for CASSLDRWSSYEQYF.